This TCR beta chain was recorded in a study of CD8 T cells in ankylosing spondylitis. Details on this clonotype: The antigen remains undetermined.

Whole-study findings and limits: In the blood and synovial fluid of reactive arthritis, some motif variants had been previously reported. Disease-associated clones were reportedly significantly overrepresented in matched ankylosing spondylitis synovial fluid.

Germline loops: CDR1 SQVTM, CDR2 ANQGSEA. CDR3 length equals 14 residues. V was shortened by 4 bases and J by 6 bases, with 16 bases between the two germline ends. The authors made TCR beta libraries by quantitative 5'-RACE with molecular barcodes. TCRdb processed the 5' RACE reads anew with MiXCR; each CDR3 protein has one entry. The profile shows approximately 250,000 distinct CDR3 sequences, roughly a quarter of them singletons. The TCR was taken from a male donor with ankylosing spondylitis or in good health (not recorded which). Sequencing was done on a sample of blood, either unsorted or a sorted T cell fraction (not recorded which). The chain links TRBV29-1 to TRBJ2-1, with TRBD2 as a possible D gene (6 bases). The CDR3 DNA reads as TGCAGCGTTGGGGGGGTATTATCCCGCAATGAGCAGTTCTTC. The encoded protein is CSVGGVLSRNEQFF.